Below are 7 T cell receptor beta chains sequenced from a single sample in a study of PD-1 blockade in mismatch repair-deficient tumors (TCRdb year 2017). The library came from the immunoSEQ multiplex PCR assay. TCRdb took this table from immuneACCESS and kept in-frame rearrangements with V and J called. Such tables lack part of the clones; where checked against another copy, unresolved V genes explain under half of the gap, and the rest is unexplained. The sample has 90,000 to 130,000 clones on record, about 83% of them singletons. The ten largest clones capture 4% to 6% of the sample. The source was peripheral blood, collected around 60 weeks after starting pembrolizumab. These receptors were collected from an adult with mismatch repair-deficient cancer.

The chain has TRBV25-1 and TRBJ1-1; tentatively, D is TRBD1 (5 bases). In germline, CDR1 is MGHDK, CDR2 SYGVNS. V was clipped by 3 bases and J by 1 base, with 15 bases between them. This CDR3 is built from 16 residues. CDR3 loop: CASSDPDSLGNTEAFF. The CDR3 nucleotides read TGTGCCAGCAGTGATCCCGACAGCCTCGGGAACACTGAAGCTTTCTTT.

The chain recombines TRBV9 with TRBJ2-7; tentatively, D is TRBD1 (5 bases). V was clipped by 0 bases and J by 3 bases, with 10 bases between them. This CDR3 comprises 14 residues. Germline CDR1 and CDR2: SGDLS and YYNGEE. The CDR3 bases are TGTGCCAGCAGCGTAGGGATAGGGGTCTACGAGCAGTACTTC. Translating gives CASSVGIGVYEQYF. The variable domain in full, with the rest retrieved from reference TRBV9 and TRBJ2-7, is DSGVTQTPKHLITATGQRVTLRCSPRSGDLSVYWYQQSLDQGLQFLIQYYNGEERAKGNILERFSAQQFPDLHSELNLSSLELGDSALYFCASSVGIGVYEQYFGPGTRLTVT.

J is TRBJ2-7 and V is TRBV25-1; 9 positions match TRBD1. This CDR3 is built from 14 residues. The trim removed 6 bases at V and 1 base at J, leaving 4 bases unmatched. From germline, CDR1 is MGHDK and CDR2 SYGVNS. This chain's CDR3 is CASRVTGGSYEQYF. In DNA form, the CDR3 reads TGTGCCAGCAGGGTGACAGGGGGGTCCTACGAGCAGTACTTC.

The chain recombines TRBV7-2 with TRBJ1-5; D ambiguous. The germline V gene has CDR1 SGHTA and CDR2 FQGNSA. Trimming cost V 2 bases and J 5 bases, with 4 bases left between them. The CDR3 totals 12 residues. The CDR3 here is CASSLPYQPQHF. CDR3 bases: TGTGCCAGCAGCTTACCTTATCAGCCCCAGCATTTT.

The rearrangement links TRBV25-1 to TRBJ1-1; D is unresolved. This CDR3 region has 13 residues. Trimming stripped 6 bases from V and 3 bases from J, with 11 bases between. The germline V gene encodes CDR1 MGHDK and CDR2 SYGVNS. The CDR3 here is CASSQSSYTEAFF. For the CDR3, the DNA is TGTGCCAGCAGCCAATCCAGTTACACTGAAGCTTTCTTT.

The chain carries TRBV19 and TRBJ1-5, with D maybe TRBD1 (5 bases). This CDR3 comprises 13 residues. Trimming removed 11 bases from V and 7 bases from J, with 18 bases in between. Germline CDR1 and CDR2: LNHDA and SQIVND (reference sequence). CDR3 nucleotides: TGTGCCGGGGGAGGAGCGGGGATCCAGCCCCAGCATTTT. Its translation is CAGGGAGIQPQHF.

This chain uses TRBV11-2 with TRBJ1-4; possibly TRBD1 for D (5 bases). V was trimmed by 5 bases and J by 4 bases, leaving 11 bases between them. The CDR3 length is 14 residues. From germline, CDR1 is SGHAT and CDR2 FQNNGV. In DNA, the CDR3 is TGTGCCAGCAGCCTGGGACCGAATAATGAAAAACTGTTTTTT. It codes for CASSLGPNNEKLFF.